This T cell receptor beta chain was recovered during a study of cytomegalovirus exposure and HLA in healthy donors. Study-wide findings and caveats: Associated with cytomegalovirus, according to the listing, were around 160 TCR beta chains. The classifier reportedly diagnosed cytomegalovirus status with high sensitivity and specificity. Among TCR sequences, most were rare, though some public TCRs appeared in many donors.

Donors were drawn from the approximately 120-subject validation cohort, separate from the roughly 670-subject first cohort. The method was immunoSEQ multiplex PCR; TCRdb's version includes in-frame clones alone and lacks a portion of them. The data show about 250,000 clones, approximately 90% seen once. For this clone: Antigen specificity is unknown.

In germline, CDR1 is MNHEY, CDR2 SVGAGI. There are 15 residues in the CDR3. V trimming: 2 bases; J trimming: 2 bases; junction bases outside the gene matches: 5. V is TRBV6-5 and J is TRBJ1-2; 7 nucleotides align to TRBD1. The source material was PBMCs. The receptor was isolated from a man aged 18 to 35 in good health and CMV-seronegative. The chain's CDR3 is CASSYNGRGNYGYTF. DNA for the CDR3: TGTGCCAGCAGTTACAACGGCAGGGGGAACTATGGCTACACCTTC.